This T cell receptor (beta chain) is drawn from a study of breast tumors, draining lymph nodes, adjacent tissues. Overall study findings and caveats: Compared with lymph nodes, tumors were less diverse; compared with nontumor tissue, more. Data fit most tumor T cells coming from lymph node, expanding in tumor. Tumor and nontumor repertoires were significantly more similar in luminal-like than in basal-like breast cancer. The lymph node origin of tumor T cells was framed as consistent with a hypothesis, not demonstrated.

The V segment lost 5 bases and the J segment 8 bases; nucleotides outside the gene matches: 14. The germline CDR1 and CDR2 sequences are DFQATT and SNEGSKA (reference sequence). This CDR3 comprises 15 residues. TCRdb reprocessed the multiplex PCR reads via MiXCR and lists one record per CDR3 protein. The repertoire consists of about 200,000 distinct CDR3 sequences, with 34% occurring once and the leading ten covering approximately 3.7%. This clonotype was seen many times. Its matching antigen is unknown. Samples came from axillary lymph nodes draining the breast cancer. The sequencing input was axillary lymph node tissue. The TCR was taken from a female donor with breast cancer. Some clones in this sample may be carry-over from other donors' samples. This chain links TRBV20-1 with TRBJ1-2, with 10 bases that match TRBD1. The CDR3 DNA sequence: TGCAGTGCTCCCGGGAGGGACAGGGGTTTTGGAGGCTACACCTTC. The encoded protein is CSAPGRDRGFGGYTF.